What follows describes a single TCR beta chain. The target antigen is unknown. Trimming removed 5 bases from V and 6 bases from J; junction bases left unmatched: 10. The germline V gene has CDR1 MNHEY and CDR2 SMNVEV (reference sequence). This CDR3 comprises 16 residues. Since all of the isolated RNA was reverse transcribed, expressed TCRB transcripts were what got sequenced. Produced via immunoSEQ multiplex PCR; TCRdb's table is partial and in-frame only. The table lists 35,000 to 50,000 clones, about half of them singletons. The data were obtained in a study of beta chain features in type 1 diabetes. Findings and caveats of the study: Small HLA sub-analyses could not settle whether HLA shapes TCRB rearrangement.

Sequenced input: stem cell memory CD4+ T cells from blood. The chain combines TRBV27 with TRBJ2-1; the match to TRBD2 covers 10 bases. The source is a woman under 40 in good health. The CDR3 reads CASSPRLAGNLNEQFF. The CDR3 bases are TGTGCCAGCAGTCCCCGACTAGCGGGTAACCTCAATGAGCAGTTCTTC.